This TCR beta chain was sequenced during a study of tumor-infiltrating lymphocytes in primary liver carcinoma. Looking at the study overall: Among the tumors, stages were T1-T3 N0M0 and sizes about 4.2 to 10 cm.

This CDR3 comprises 14 residues. Germline loops: CDR1 LGHNA, CDR2 YNFKEQ. cDNA specific to TCR beta was made from 500 ng of total RNA, with a constant-region primer employed for priming. ARM-PCR was slightly modified, and three nested multiplex PCR rounds with it gave rise to the TCR beta libraries. The first two PCR rounds used TRBV1-TRBV30 primers with a Cbeta primer, approximately 9 cycles each. MiXCR, run by TCRdb on the multiplex PCR reads, gives a single entry per CDR3 protein. The top ten hold 15% to 20% of the sample, which has under 200,000 distinct CDR3 sequences, just under 85% seen once. Bulk tissue was left unsorted, and RNA and DNA were co-extracted from roughly 20-30 mg of it. Patients underwent surgical resection for primary liver carcinoma. As to this clonotype: Its antigen is unidentified. An end of the junction does not agree with germline; a read error may underlie this.

Study observations and caveats: Paired tumor-adjacent and tumor-blood samples overlapped less than tumor region pairs did. Tumors significantly exceeded blood in top-250-clone fraction (p = 0.039).

J is TRBJ2-7 and V is TRBV4-2, with TRBD1 as a possible D gene (6 bases). What was sequenced was tumor tissue from primary liver carcinoma. The receptor comes from a man aged 40-49 years with primary liver carcinoma and hepatitis B virus infection. The CDR3 sequence is CASSQDRGGREQYF. CDR3 nucleotide sequence: TGTGCCAGCAGCCAAGATCGAGGGGGTCGCGAGCAGTATTTC.